Following are 15 T cell receptor beta chains from one sample sequenced in a study of blood T cell repertoires in COVID-19. TCRdb's copy holds only in-frame clones and misses some; the assay was immunoSEQ multiplex PCR. Of more than 25,000 clones listed, roughly 85% are singletons. Sequencing was carried out using peripheral blood. Every receptor here comes from a man between 60 and 70 years old with active COVID-19.

This sequence joins TRBV18 and TRBJ2-7; 7 bases align to TRBD1. The CDR3 spans 12 residues. Germline V gene data show CDR1 as KGHSH and CDR2 as LQKENI. V shed 6 bases, J shed 5 bases, and the junction held 4 bases outside the gene matches. This CDR3 reads CASSKDRDEQYF. The DNA of the CDR3 is TGTGCCAGCTCCAAAGACAGGGACGAGCAGTACTTC.

The chain is built from TRBV6-4 and TRBJ2-7, with 9 bases fitting TRBD2. V lost 8 bases, J lost 2 bases, and 4 bases stayed unmatched. The CDR3 runs to 13 residues. CDR1 is MRHNA, CDR2 SNTAGT, per germline. CDR3 sequence (DNA): TGTGCCAGCTTTAGCGGGAGCGCCTACGAGCAGTACTTC. Protein sequence: CASFSGSAYEQYF.

The chain carries TRBV3-1 (or the pseudogene TRBV3-2) and TRBJ2-7; possibly TRBD2 for D (5 bases). V shed 4 bases and J shed 1 base, with 11 bases lying between them. Germline V gene lookup returns CDR1 LGHDT and CDR2 YNNKEL (reference sequence). The CDR3 has 14 amino acids. In DNA form, the CDR3 reads TGTGCCAGCAGCCGGAGGAGTAGGTCCTACGAGCAGTACTTC. Encoded protein: CASSRRSRSYEQYF.

The chain joins TRBV5-1 to TRBJ2-5; 7 positions match TRBD1. Trimming cost V 4 bases and J 5 bases; bases outside gene matches: 5. The CDR3 contains 13 residues. The germline V gene encodes CDR1 SGHRS and CDR2 YFSETQ. This CDR3 reads CASSAQTGETQYF. In nucleotides, the CDR3 is TGCGCCAGCAGCGCCCAGACAGGGGAGACCCAGTACTTC.

This clone turned up a few times. J is TRBJ1-3 and V is TRBV19; 8 nucleotides line up with TRBD1. Germline V gene sequence: CDR1 LNHDA, CDR2 SQIVND (reference sequence). This CDR3 region has 15 residues. J lost 3 bases, V lost 4 bases, and 5 bases had no gene match. Here the CDR3 DNA reads TGTGCCAGTAGTACCGGACAGGGCCTTGGAAACACCATATATTTT. Translating it yields CASSTGQGLGNTIYF.

V is TRBV6-5 and J is TRBJ1-3, with a tentative D call TRBD1 (6 bases). CDR3 length: 14 amino acids. V was trimmed by 9 bases and J by 2 bases, leaving 14 bases between them. Germline V gene sequence: CDR1 MNHEY, CDR2 SVGAGI. The CDR3 DNA reads TGTGCCAGTCAAGGGGGTTTGACTGGAAACACCATATATTTT. This gives the protein CASQGGLTGNTIYF.

This clone was picked up a small number of times. The genes are TRBV20-1 and TRBJ2-7; 9 bases map to TRBD2. The CDR3 is made up of 12 amino acids. Germline-derived CDR1 and CDR2 are DFQATT and SNEGSKA (reference sequence). V gave up 3 bases and J gave up 5 bases; unmatched junction bases: 2. The CDR3 loop is CSASSSGNEQYV. The CDR3 DNA reads TGCAGTGCTAGTTCTAGCGGGAACGAGCAGTACGTC.

The rearrangement joins TRBV9 to TRBJ1-2, with 9 nucleotides matching TRBD1. CDR3 length equals 15 residues. V was clipped by 4 bases and J by 3 bases; unmatched bases: 7. From germline, CDR1 is SGDLS and CDR2 YYNGEE. The CDR3 DNA sequence: TGTGCCAGCAGCTCCGGGACAGGGAACTACTATGGCTACACCTTC. This codes for CASSSGTGNYYGYTF.

This clone was observed a single time. The V call is TRBV27, the J call TRBJ2-4; maybe TRBD1 (5 bases). Per germline, CDR1 MNHEY and CDR2 SMNVEV (reference sequence). The V end was cut by 4 bases, the J end by 0 bases, with 10 bases between. CDR3 length equals 15 residues. In DNA, the CDR3 is TGTGCCAGCAGTTCGACAGCCCTAGCCAAAAACATTCAGTACTTC. Protein sequence: CASSSTALAKNIQYF.

This clone was detected only a few times. The chain employs TRBV7-8 and TRBJ2-7; TRBD2 aligns across 12 bases. CDR1 and CDR2 from the germline V gene are SGHVS and FQNEAQ. The CDR3 loop spans 16 amino acids. V was pared by 5 bases and J by 6 bases, with 11 bases of the junction left unmatched. CDR3 in DNA: TGTGCCAGCAGCGCCCGGACTAGCGGGACAACAGCCGAGCAGTACTTC. Translating gives CASSARTSGTTAEQYF.

The CDR3 loop reads CASSLFGTENTGELFF. The CDR3 DNA follows: TGCGCCAGCAGCTTGTTTGGGACAGAAAACACCGGGGAGCTGTTTTTT. The chain joins TRBV5-1 to TRBJ2-2; 7 positions agree with TRBD1. This CDR3 is built from 16 residues. V was clipped by 1 base and J by 2 bases; unmatched bases: 5. CDR1 and CDR2 from the germline V gene are SGHRS and YFSETQ.

This chain links TRBV20-1 with TRBJ1-1, with D uncertain. The CDR3 covers 10 residues. Germline-derived CDR1 and CDR2 are DFQATT and SNEGSKA (reference sequence). Trimming left V 6 bases short and J 5 bases short, with 7 bases between. As DNA, the CDR3 is TGCAGTGCCTACGGGACTGAAGCTTTCTTT. Translation gives CSAYGTEAFF.

The chain joins TRBV28 to TRBJ1-2, with a tentative D call TRBD1 (5 bases). The CDR3 has 12 amino acids. Germline CDR1 and CDR2: MDHEN and SYDVKM. The V end lost 4 bases, the J end lost 4 bases, and 7 bases lay between the germline ends. CDR3 sequence: CASSWGGYGYTF. DNA of the CDR3: TGTGCCAGCAGTTGGGGGGGCTATGGCTACACCTTC.

Written as DNA, the CDR3 is TGCAGTGCTAGTTGGGGTAGCGGGAGGCCGTCCACTGGGCAGTTCTTC. It translates to CSASWGSGRPSTGQFF. The genes are TRBV20-1 and TRBJ2-1, with 10 positions matching TRBD2. The CDR3 is made up of 16 amino acids. Germline trimming cut 3 bases from V and 12 bases from J; bases unmatched to any gene: 17. Per the germline V gene, CDR1 is DFQATT and CDR2 is SNEGSKA (reference sequence).

The genes are TRBV6-5 and TRBJ2-3; no reliable D call. CDR3 length: 13 amino acids. From germline, CDR1 is MNHEY and CDR2 SVGAGI. V was clipped by 8 bases and J by 0 bases, with 9 bases between them. CDR3: CASEAPSTDTQYF. The CDR3 nucleotides are TGTGCCAGCGAAGCTCCTAGCACAGATACGCAGTATTTT.